A selection of T cell receptor beta chains follows, all from one sample in a study of radiotherapy plus CTLA-4 blockade in lung cancer. Method: immunoSEQ multiplex PCR; TCRdb's copy keeps in-frame clones and lacks some. The sample contains tens of thousands of clones, around 80% of which appear only once. This specimen consisted of peripheral blood, obtained from a patient treated with radiotherapy plus ipilimumab. Source of these receptors: a human donor with non-small cell lung cancer that progressed on radiotherapy plus ipilimumab. CDR3s include the opening cysteine and the closing phenylalanine or tryptophan. A D gene is named only where the DNA matches it firmly. Size is omitted from some rows. Given values are once, few, many or a class for expanded clones.

V gene: TRBV5-6; clone size: NA; D gene: NA; J gene: TRBJ1-5; CDR3 protein: CASSLWTAVTSGRNQPQHF; CDR3 DNA: TGTGCCAGCAGCTTGTGGACAGCGGTAACTTCCGGTCGCAATCAGCCCCAGCATTTT
V gene: TRBV30; clone size: NA; D gene: NA; J gene: TRBJ2-7; CDR3 protein: CAWARQGITYEQYF; CDR3 DNA: TGTGCCTGGGCCAGGCAGGGAATTACTTACGAGCAGTACTTC
V gene: TRBV6-5; clone size: NA; D gene: NA; J gene: TRBJ1-1; CDR3 protein: CASGRLQKNTEAFF; CDR3 DNA: TGTGCCAGCGGGAGACTTCAGAAGAACACTGAAGCTTTCTTT
V gene: TRBV28; clone size: NA; D gene: NA; J gene: TRBJ1-5; CDR3 protein: CASGHGSSNQPQHF; CDR3 DNA: TGTGCCAGCGGGCACGGGTCCAGCAATCAGCCCCAGCATTTT
V gene: TRBV27; clone size: NA; D gene: NA; J gene: TRBJ2-1; CDR3 protein: CASSLSDYNEQFF; CDR3 DNA: TGTGCCAGCAGTTTATCAGACTACAATGAGCAGTTCTTC
V gene: TRBV7-2; clone size: NA; D gene: NA; J gene: TRBJ1-2; CDR3 protein: CASSPSRGYTF; CDR3 DNA: TGTGCCAGCAGCCCCAGTAGGGGCTACACCTTC
V gene: TRBV5-1; clone size: NA; D gene: NA; J gene: TRBJ2-7; CDR3 protein: CASTADRDPAYEQYF; CDR3 DNA: TGCGCCAGCACCGCGGACCGGGACCCCGCCTACGAGCAGTACTTC
V gene: TRBV27; clone size: NA; D gene: NA; J gene: TRBJ1-4; CDR3 protein: CASSLPFSQGREKLFF; CDR3 DNA: TGTGCCAGCAGTTTACCCTTCTCACAGGGTCGGGAAAAACTGTTTTTT
V gene: TRBV5-5; clone size: NA; D gene: NA; J gene: TRBJ2-5; CDR3 protein: CASTLVDQETQYF; CDR3 DNA: TGTGCCAGCACCCTGGTGGATCAAGAGACCCAGTACTTC
V gene: TRBV11-2; clone size: NA; D gene: NA; J gene: TRBJ2-1; CDR3 protein: CASSFGGKAYNEQFF; CDR3 DNA: TGTGCCAGCAGCTTTGGGGGGAAGGCCTACAATGAGCAGTTCTTC
V gene: TRBV13; clone size: NA; D gene: NA; J gene: TRBJ2-7; CDR3 protein: CASSLGGYEQYF; CDR3 DNA: TGTGCCAGCAGCTTAGGTGGCTACGAGCAGTACTTC
V gene: TRBV9; clone size: NA; D gene: NA; J gene: TRBJ1-2; CDR3 protein: CASSVGPTTGFYGYTF; CDR3 DNA: TGTGCCAGCAGCGTAGGTCCTACCACCGGTTTCTATGGCTACACCTTC
V gene: TRBV7-2; clone size: few; D gene: TRBD1; J gene: TRBJ1-2; CDR3 protein: CASSLAGQGNYGYTF; CDR3 DNA: TGTGCCAGCAGCTTAGCAGGACAGGGAAACTATGGCTACACCTTC
V gene: TRBV30; clone size: once; D gene: NA; J gene: TRBJ2-7; CDR3 protein: CAWSGLYEQYF; CDR3 DNA: TGTGCCTGGAGCGGCCTCTACGAGCAGTACTTC
V gene: TRBV5-4; clone size: few; D gene: TRBD1; J gene: TRBJ2-7; CDR3 protein: CASSLNRGHEQYF; CDR3 DNA: TGTGCCAGCAGCTTAAACAGGGGGCACGAGCAGTACTTC
V gene: TRBV30; clone size: NA; D gene: NA; J gene: TRBJ1-2; CDR3 protein: CAWDGYGYTF; CDR3 DNA: TGTGCATGGGACGGGTATGGCTACACCTTC
V gene: TRBV28; clone size: few; D gene: NA; J gene: TRBJ1-1; CDR3 protein: CASSLSARGAEAFF; CDR3 DNA: TGTGCCAGCAGTTTATCGGCTAGGGGCGCTGAAGCTTTCTTT
V gene: TRBV2; clone size: NA; D gene: NA; J gene: TRBJ2-5; CDR3 protein: CASSEFQIVRTQETQYF; CDR3 DNA: TGTGCCAGCAGTGAATTTCAGATTGTAAGGACCCAAGAGACCCAGTACTTC
V gene: TRBV7-3; clone size: NA; D gene: TRBD2; J gene: TRBJ2-1; CDR3 protein: CASSPGLAGGVQFF; CDR3 DNA: TGTGCCAGCAGCCCGGGACTAGCGGGAGGGGTGCAGTTCTTC
V gene: TRBV6-5; clone size: NA; D gene: NA; J gene: TRBJ2-7; CDR3 protein: CASSAGTAIF; CDR3 DNA: TGTGCCAGCAGTGCCGGGACGGCTATTTTC
V gene: TRBV6-1; clone size: NA; D gene: NA; J gene: TRBJ1-4; CDR3 protein: CASSEAWSGTNEKLFF; CDR3 DNA: TGTGCCAGCAGTGAAGCTTGGTCAGGGACTAATGAAAAACTGTTTTTT
V gene: TRBV5-4; clone size: NA; D gene: NA; J gene: TRBJ2-7; CDR3 protein: CASRKDSSYEQYF; CDR3 DNA: TGTGCCAGCAGGAAAGACAGTTCCTACGAGCAGTACTTC
V gene: TRBV6-5; clone size: NA; D gene: NA; J gene: TRBJ1-2; CDR3 protein: CASSSEALLGYGYTF; CDR3 DNA: TGTGCCAGCAGTTCCGAGGCCCTGCTCGGCTATGGCTACACCTTC
V gene: TRBV28; clone size: NA; D gene: TRBD2; J gene: TRBJ2-7; CDR3 protein: CASRLAGAEEQYF; CDR3 DNA: TGTGCCAGCAGACTAGCGGGAGCAGAGGAGCAGTACTTC
V gene: TRBV11-2; clone size: NA; D gene: NA; J gene: TRBJ1-6; CDR3 protein: CASSLGPGYNSPLHF; CDR3 DNA: TGTGCCAGCAGCTTAGGTCCAGGGTATAATTCACCCCTCCACTTT
V gene: TRBV5-5; clone size: NA; D gene: NA; J gene: TRBJ1-2; CDR3 protein: CASSPGLYGYTF; CDR3 DNA: TGTGCCAGCAGCCCCGGCCTGTATGGCTACACCTTC
V gene: TRBV7-2; clone size: NA; D gene: TRBD2; J gene: TRBJ2-7; CDR3 protein: CASSLGSGGTYEQYF; CDR3 DNA: TGTGCCAGCAGCTTGGGAAGCGGGGGGACCTACGAGCAGTACTTC
V gene: TRBV6-5; clone size: NA; D gene: NA; J gene: TRBJ1-2; CDR3 protein: CASSYSPFSYGYTF; CDR3 DNA: TGTGCCAGCAGTTACTCTCCCTTTAGCTATGGCTACACCTTC
V gene: TRBV28; clone size: NA; D gene: TRBD2; J gene: TRBJ2-3; CDR3 protein: CASSNSGRAVSTDTQYF; CDR3 DNA: TGTGCCAGCAGTAATAGCGGGAGGGCCGTTAGCACAGATACGCAGTATTTT
V gene: TRBV28; clone size: once; D gene: NA; J gene: TRBJ2-1; CDR3 protein: CASTTSPGGPRYNEQFF; CDR3 DNA: TGTGCCAGCACCACATCCCCCGGGGGGCCGCGGTACAATGAGCAGTTCTTC
V gene: TRBV9; clone size: NA; D gene: NA; J gene: TRBJ2-3; CDR3 protein: CASSVALSLATPTDTQYF; CDR3 DNA: TGTGCCAGCAGCGTAGCCCTCTCCCTAGCGACTCCCACAGATACGCAGTATTTT
V gene: TRBV4-1; clone size: NA; D gene: NA; J gene: TRBJ2-7; CDR3 protein: CASSQDRGRGYEQYF; CDR3 DNA: TGCGCCAGCAGCCAAGATCGAGGGCGCGGCTACGAGCAGTACTTC
V gene: TRBV14; clone size: NA; D gene: TRBD1; J gene: TRBJ1-2; CDR3 protein: CASSQWTGGNYGYTF; CDR3 DNA: TGTGCCAGCAGCCAATGGACAGGGGGCAACTATGGCTACACCTTC
V gene: TRBV28; clone size: once; D gene: TRBD2; J gene: TRBJ2-1; CDR3 protein: CASSLQVAGRHNEQFF; CDR3 DNA: TGTGCCAGCAGTTTACAGGTAGCGGGAAGGCACAATGAGCAGTTCTTC
V gene: TRBV28; clone size: NA; D gene: NA; J gene: TRBJ1-1; CDR3 protein: CASSSSVMNTEAFF; CDR3 DNA: TGTGCCAGCAGTTCCAGCGTAATGAACACTGAAGCTTTCTTT
V gene: TRBV9; clone size: NA; D gene: NA; J gene: TRBJ2-2; CDR3 protein: CASSPRLDNTGELFF; CDR3 DNA: TGTGCCAGCAGCCCCCGACTAGACAACACCGGGGAGCTGTTTTTT
V gene: TRBV7-2; clone size: few; D gene: TRBD1; J gene: TRBJ2-1; CDR3 protein: CASSLGQGGTYNEQFF; CDR3 DNA: TGTGCCAGCAGCTTAGGACAGGGGGGAACCTACAATGAGCAGTTCTTC
V gene: TRBV27; clone size: NA; D gene: NA; J gene: TRBJ1-5; CDR3 protein: CASSLGALSYQPQHF; CDR3 DNA: TGTGCCAGCAGTTTGGGGGCGTTGAGTTATCAGCCCCAGCATTTT
V gene: TRBV15; clone size: NA; D gene: NA; J gene: TRBJ2-3; CDR3 protein: CATSTGTDTQYF; CDR3 DNA: TGTGCCACCAGCACAGGCACAGATACGCAGTATTTT
V gene: TRBV2; clone size: NA; D gene: NA; J gene: TRBJ1-2; CDR3 protein: CASSGGNYGYTF; CDR3 DNA: TGTGCCAGCAGTGGCGGGAACTATGGCTACACCTTC
V gene: TRBV11-3; clone size: NA; D gene: NA; J gene: TRBJ1-1; CDR3 protein: CASSFSGQNTEAFF; CDR3 DNA: TGTGCCAGCAGCTTCTCGGGACAGAACACTGAAGCTTTCTTT
V gene: TRBV27; clone size: few; D gene: NA; J gene: TRBJ2-7; CDR3 protein: CASSLGGDIYYEQYF; CDR3 DNA: TGTGCCAGCAGTTTAGGGGGGGACATTTACTACGAGCAGTACTTC
V gene: TRBV5-4; clone size: NA; D gene: NA; J gene: TRBJ2-5; CDR3 protein: CASSLGDLIGTQYF; CDR3 DNA: TGTGCCAGCAGCCTAGGAGACCTGATAGGGACCCAGTACTTC
V gene: TRBV29-1; clone size: NA; D gene: NA; J gene: TRBJ1-2; CDR3 protein: CSVGPATNGYGYTF; CDR3 DNA: TGCAGCGTTGGTCCAGCAACAAACGGTTATGGCTACACCTTC
V gene: TRBV4-1; clone size: NA; D gene: TRBD1; J gene: TRBJ2-7; CDR3 protein: CASSPGTGSRYEQYF; CDR3 DNA: TGCGCCAGCAGCCCGGGGACAGGGTCTAGGTACGAGCAGTACTTC
V gene: TRBV5-1; clone size: NA; D gene: NA; J gene: TRBJ1-3; CDR3 protein: CASSPGDGRSGNTIYF; CDR3 DNA: TGCGCCAGCAGCCCCGGGGACGGCCGATCTGGAAACACCATATATTTT
V gene: TRBV7-2; clone size: NA; D gene: NA; J gene: TRBJ2-7; CDR3 protein: CASSSTASYEQYF; CDR3 DNA: TGTGCCAGCAGCTCTACAGCTTCCTACGAGCAGTACTTC
V gene: TRBV5-1; clone size: NA; D gene: NA; J gene: TRBJ2-7; CDR3 protein: CASSLGQHYEQYF; CDR3 DNA: TGCGCCAGCAGCTTGGGACAGCACTACGAGCAGTACTTC
V gene: TRBV5-1; clone size: NA; D gene: TRBD1; J gene: TRBJ1-1; CDR3 protein: CASSSDRGNTEAFF; CDR3 DNA: TGCGCCAGCAGCTCTGACAGGGGGAACACTGAAGCTTTCTTT
V gene: TRBV30; clone size: NA; D gene: TRBD2; J gene: TRBJ2-1; CDR3 protein: CAWSSAFGTSVFDEQFF; CDR3 DNA: TGTGCCTGGAGTTCCGCCTTTGGGACTAGCGTTTTCGATGAGCAGTTCTTC
V gene: TRBV6-1; clone size: NA; D gene: TRBD1; J gene: TRBJ1-1; CDR3 protein: CASSETGTGNTEAFF; CDR3 DNA: TGTGCCAGCAGTGAAACGGGGACAGGGAATACTGAAGCTTTCTTT
V gene: TRBV5-1; clone size: NA; D gene: NA; J gene: TRBJ1-3; CDR3 protein: CASSLGVAGNTIYF; CDR3 DNA: TGCGCCAGCAGCTTGGGGGTAGCGGGAAACACCATATATTTT
V gene: TRBV12-5; clone size: few; D gene: TRBD1; J gene: TRBJ1-1; CDR3 protein: CASGLWDRHEAFF; CDR3 DNA: TGTGCTAGTGGTTTGTGGGACAGGCACGAAGCTTTCTTT